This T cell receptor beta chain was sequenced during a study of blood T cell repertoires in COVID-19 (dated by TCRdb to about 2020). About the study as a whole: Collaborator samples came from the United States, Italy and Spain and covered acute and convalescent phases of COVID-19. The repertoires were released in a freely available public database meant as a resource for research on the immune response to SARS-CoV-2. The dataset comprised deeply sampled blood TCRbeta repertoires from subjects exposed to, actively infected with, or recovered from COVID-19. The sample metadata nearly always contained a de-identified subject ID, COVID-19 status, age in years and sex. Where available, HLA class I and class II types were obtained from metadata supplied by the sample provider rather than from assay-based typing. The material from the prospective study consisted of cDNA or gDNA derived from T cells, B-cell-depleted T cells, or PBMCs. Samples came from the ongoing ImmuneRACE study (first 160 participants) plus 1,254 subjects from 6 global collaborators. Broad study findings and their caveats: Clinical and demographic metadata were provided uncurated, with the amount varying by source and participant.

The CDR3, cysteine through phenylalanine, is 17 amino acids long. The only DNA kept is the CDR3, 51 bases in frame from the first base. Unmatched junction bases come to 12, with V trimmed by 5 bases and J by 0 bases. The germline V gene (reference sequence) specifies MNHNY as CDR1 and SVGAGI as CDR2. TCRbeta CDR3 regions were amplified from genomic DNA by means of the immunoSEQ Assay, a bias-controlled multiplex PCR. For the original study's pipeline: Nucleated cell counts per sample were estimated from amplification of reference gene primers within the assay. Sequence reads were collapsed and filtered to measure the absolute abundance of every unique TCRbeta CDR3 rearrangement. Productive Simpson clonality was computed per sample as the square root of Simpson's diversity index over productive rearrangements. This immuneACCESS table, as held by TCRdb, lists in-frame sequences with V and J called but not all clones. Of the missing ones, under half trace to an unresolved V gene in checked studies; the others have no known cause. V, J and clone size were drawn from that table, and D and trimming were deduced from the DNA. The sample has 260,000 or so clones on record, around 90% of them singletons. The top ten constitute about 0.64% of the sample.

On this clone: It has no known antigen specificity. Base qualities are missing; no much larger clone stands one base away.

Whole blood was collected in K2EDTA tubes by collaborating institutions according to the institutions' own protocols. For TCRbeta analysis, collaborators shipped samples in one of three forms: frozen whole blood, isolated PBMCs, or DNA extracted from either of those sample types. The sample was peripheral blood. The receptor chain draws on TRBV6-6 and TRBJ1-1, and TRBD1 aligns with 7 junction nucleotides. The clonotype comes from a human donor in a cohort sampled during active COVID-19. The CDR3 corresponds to CASSRGTAFFMNTEAFF. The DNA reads TGTGCCAGCAGTCGGGGGACAGCATTTTTTATGAACACTGAAGCTTTCTTT.